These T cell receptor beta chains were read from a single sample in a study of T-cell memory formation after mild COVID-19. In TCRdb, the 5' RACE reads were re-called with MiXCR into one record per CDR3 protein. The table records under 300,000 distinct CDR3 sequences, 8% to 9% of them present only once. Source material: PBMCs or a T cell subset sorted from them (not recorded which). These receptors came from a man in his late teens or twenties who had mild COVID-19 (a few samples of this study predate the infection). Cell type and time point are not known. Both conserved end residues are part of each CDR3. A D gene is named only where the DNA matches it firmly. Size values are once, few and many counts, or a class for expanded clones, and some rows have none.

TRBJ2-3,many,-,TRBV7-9,CASSALGSTDTQYF,TGTGCCAGCAGCGCGCTAGGGAGCACAGATACGCAGTATTTT
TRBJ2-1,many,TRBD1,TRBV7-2,CASSLAMAGGYNEQFF,TGTGCCAGCAGCTTAGCGATGGCAGGGGGCTACAATGAGCAGTTCTTC
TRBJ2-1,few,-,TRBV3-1,CASSQDGGRGPYNEQFF,TGTGCCAGCAGCCAAGATGGGGGCAGGGGCCCCTACAATGAGCAGTTCTTC
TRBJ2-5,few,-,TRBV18,CASSPPSEGTQYF,TGTGCCAGCTCACCCCCCTCCGAGGGGACCCAGTACTTC
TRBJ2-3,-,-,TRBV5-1,CASSLESGFTDTQYF,TGCGCCAGCAGCTTGGAGTCAGGGTTCACAGATACGCAGTATTTT
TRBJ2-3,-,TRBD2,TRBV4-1,CASTPGLAAKDTQYF,TGCGCCAGCACCCCGGGACTAGCGGCGAAGGATACGCAGTATTTT
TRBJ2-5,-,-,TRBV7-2,CASSAKETQYF,TGTGCCAGCAGCGCCAAAGAGACCCAGTACTTC
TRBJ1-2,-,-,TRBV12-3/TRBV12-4,CASARMHRSADYNYGYTF,TGTGCCAGCGCGAGGATGCATCGGTCCGCCGACTATAACTATGGCTACACCTTC
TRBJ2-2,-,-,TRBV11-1,CASSPMGAGELFF,TGTGCCAGCAGCCCCATGGGAGCCGGGGAGCTGTTTTTT
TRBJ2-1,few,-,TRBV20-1,CSARGSNEQFF,TGCAGTGCTAGGGGCTCCAATGAGCAGTTCTTC
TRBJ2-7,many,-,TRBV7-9,CASSKSNEQYF,TGTGCCAGCAGCAAAAGTAACGAGCAGTACTTC
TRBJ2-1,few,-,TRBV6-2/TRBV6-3,CASSPYAHRSYNEQFF,TGTGCCAGCAGTCCCTATGCCCACCGCTCCTACAATGAGCAGTTCTTC
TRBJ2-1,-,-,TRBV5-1,CASSLLVTNEQFF,TGCGCCAGCAGCCTCCTAGTCACCAATGAGCAGTTCTTC
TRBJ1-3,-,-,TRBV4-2,CASSQASRSGNTIYF,TGTGCCAGCAGCCAAGCCAGTCGCTCTGGAAACACCATATATTTT
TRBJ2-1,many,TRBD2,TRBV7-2,CASSQTGGFYNEQFF,TGTGCCAGCAGCCAGACGGGGGGGTTCTACAATGAGCAGTTCTTC
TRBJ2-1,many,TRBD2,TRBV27,CASTPTSGGTYGNEQFF,TGTGCCAGCACGCCTACTAGCGGGGGGACCTATGGCAATGAGCAGTTCTTC
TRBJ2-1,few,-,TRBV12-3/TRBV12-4,CASSLGDRFNNEQFF,TGTGCCAGCAGTTTAGGGGACCGCTTCAACAATGAGCAGTTCTTC
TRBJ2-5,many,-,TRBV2,CASSEDGETQYF,TGTGCCAGCAGTGAAGACGGGGAGACCCAGTACTTC
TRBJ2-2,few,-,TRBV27,CASSPIGLNTGELFF,TGTGCCAGCAGCCCCATTGGACTGAACACCGGGGAGCTGTTTTTT
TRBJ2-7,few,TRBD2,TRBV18,CASSPNSGGASYEQYF,TGTGCCAGCTCACCCAATAGCGGGGGGGCCTCCTACGAGCAGTACTTC
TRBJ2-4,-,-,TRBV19,CASSILRQAKNIQYF,TGTGCCAGTAGTATACTTCGACAGGCAAAAAACATTCAGTACTTC
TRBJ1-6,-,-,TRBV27,CASSFLGPNSPLHF,TGTGCCAGCAGTTTCCTGGGGCCTAATTCACCCCTCCACTTT
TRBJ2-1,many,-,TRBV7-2,CASSLSPYNEQFF,TGTGCCAGCAGCTTATCTCCTTACAATGAGCAGTTCTTC
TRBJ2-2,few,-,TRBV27,CASSGGQQRTGELFF,TGTGCCAGCAGCGGGGGACAGCAAAGAACCGGGGAGCTGTTTTTT
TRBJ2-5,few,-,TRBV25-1,CASQLGETQYF,TGTGCCAGCCAGCTCGGGGAGACCCAGTACTTC
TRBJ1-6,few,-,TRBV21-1,CASSKGGTYNSPLHF,TGTGCCAGCAGCAAAGGGGGGACCTATAATTCACCCCTCCACTTT
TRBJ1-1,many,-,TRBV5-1,CASSLVLDSGNTEAFF,TGCGCCAGCAGCTTGGTACTCGACAGTGGGAACACTGAAGCTTTCTTT
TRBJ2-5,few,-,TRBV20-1,CSAREKGSSQYF,TGCAGTGCTAGAGAGAAGGGTTCCTCCCAGTACTTC
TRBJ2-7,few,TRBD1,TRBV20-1,CSATPTGAYEQYF,TGCAGTGCTACACCGACAGGGGCCTACGAGCAGTACTTC
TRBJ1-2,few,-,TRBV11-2,CASQLLGNYGYTF,TGTGCCAGCCAGCTACTGGGGAACTATGGCTACACCTTC
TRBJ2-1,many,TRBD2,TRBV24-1,CATSAAGGPDEQFF,TGTGCCACCAGTGCCGCGGGGGGTCCAGATGAGCAGTTCTTC
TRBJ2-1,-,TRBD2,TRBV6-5,CASSYSPTGGDEQFF,TGTGCCAGCAGTTACTCGCCGACGGGAGGGGATGAGCAGTTCTTC